The source of this TCR beta chain is a study of T cells of healthy individuals. This clonotype came up many times. The CDR3 totals 15 residues. J lost 3 bases, V lost 5 bases, and 9 bases had no gene match. Germline V CDR1 and CDR2: SGHTA, FQGNSA. TCRdb re-called the 5' RACE reads with MiXCR, one entry per CDR3 protein. The table has 75,000 to 95,000 distinct CDR3 sequences, roughly 5.1% seen once. The source of this sequence is a female donor in good health. V gene TRBV7-2 combines with J gene TRBJ2-7, with 8 bases that match TRBD1. This CDR3 is CASSLRQGRIYEQYF. The CDR3 coding sequence is TGTGCCAGCAGCCTACGACAGGGGCGTATCTACGAGCAGTACTTC.